These 20 T cell receptor beta chains were sequenced from one sample in a study of shared clonotypes between healthy human individuals. Some clones are missing from TCRdb's copy, which holds only in-frame ones; the method was immunoSEQ multiplex PCR. The sample holds over 2 million clones, around 95% seen once. The sequencing sample was made of naive CD4+ T cells sorted from blood. Subset: CD45RA+ positively selected. The receptors derive from a man aged 18 to 29 in good health.

The rearrangement uses TRBV19 and TRBJ1-1; D not certain. With 5 bases removed from V and 6 bases from J, the gap between germline ends came to 13 bases. The CDR3 runs to 13 residues. Germline V gene lookup returns CDR1 LNHDA and CDR2 SQIVND (reference sequence). The DNA for the CDR3 is TGTGCCAGTAGTGCCTTGTTTACAGCTGAAGCTTTCTTT. Its translation: CASSALFTAEAFF.

As for this clone: Its ends do not fully match the called genes, so a read error is possible. V is TRBV5-4 and J is TRBJ2-1; 10 nucleotides agree with TRBD2. Germline lookup yields CDR1 SGHNT and CDR2 YYREEE (reference sequence). The CDR3 is 16 amino acids. This CDR3 is CASSLEAGLAYNEQFF. CDR3 coding DNA: TGTGCAAGCAGCTTGGAGGCGGGACTAGCGTACAATGAGCAGTTCTTC.

The chain links TRBV9 to TRBJ1-2, with D tentatively TRBD1 (6 bases). Germline-derived CDR1 and CDR2 are SGDLS and YYNGEE. The V end lost 3 bases, the J end lost 4 bases, and 25 bases lay between the germline ends. The CDR3 spans 18 residues. The CDR3 spells CASSERGADRTLGYGYTF. The CDR3 nucleotides read TGTGCCAGCAGCGAAAGAGGTGCCGACAGGACTCTAGGCTATGGCTACACCTTC.

About this clone itself: Additional DNA sequences in this sample encode the identical CDR3. The J gene is TRBJ1-2, the V gene TRBV5-6, with D unresolved. V lost 1 base and J lost 0, with 4 bases in between. The germline CDR1 and CDR2 sequences are SGHDT and YYEEEE. This CDR3 contains 13 residues. This chain's CDR3 is CASSLTANYGYTF. CDR3 in DNA: TGTGCCAGCAGCTTGACCGCTAACTATGGCTACACCTTC.

The gene calls are TRBV18 and TRBJ2-2; D not certain. The CDR3 contains 16 residues. Germline CDR1 and CDR2: KGHSH and LQKENI. V lost 0 bases, J lost 2 bases, and 10 bases lay in between. Here the CDR3 reads CASSPPVAENTGELFF. In DNA form, the CDR3 reads TGTGCCAGCTCACCACCCGTTGCGGAAAACACCGGGGAGCTGTTTTTT.

The chain joins TRBV6-1 to TRBJ2-5; 9 bases map to TRBD1. This CDR3 region has 14 residues. Germline lookup yields CDR1 MNHNS and CDR2 SASEGT. The ends lost 3 bases at V and 6 bases at J; junction bases unmatched: 5. CDR3 sequence reads: CASSDGDRVQTQYF. CDR3 coding DNA: TGTGCCAGCAGTGATGGGGACAGGGTACAGACCCAGTACTTC.

This chain links TRBV14 with TRBJ1-4, with no clear D. This CDR3 has 15 amino acids. V was pared by 5 bases and J by 7 bases, with 17 bases between. CDR1 is SGHDN, CDR2 FVKESK, per germline. The DNA for the CDR3 is TGTGCCAGCAGCAAAACACACGGATTGGGTGAAAAACTGTTTTTT. Residues: CASSKTHGLGEKLFF.

This clone occurred once. The chain uses TRBV6-6 and TRBJ1-1; possibly TRBD1 for D (5 bases). This CDR3 is built from 13 residues. Trimming shortened V by 8 bases and J by 4 bases, and 14 bases separated the two germline ends. The germline V gene encodes CDR1 MNHNY and CDR2 SVGAGI (reference sequence). In DNA form, the CDR3 reads TGTGCCAGCGGGGACGAGGGTAGCACTGAAGCTTTCTTT. This gives the protein CASGDEGSTEAFF.

This chain connects TRBV30 to TRBJ2-5; TRBD2 agrees at 10 bases. This CDR3 has 16 residues. The germline V gene encodes CDR1 GTSNPN and CDR2 SVGIG (reference sequence). The junction had 7 bases not matched to a gene; V was cut back by 1 base and J by 2 bases. The CDR3 DNA follows: TGTGCCTGGAGTGAAGGACTAGCGGAAATACAAGAGACCCAGTACTTC. Translating it yields CAWSEGLAEIQETQYF. The entire variable domain, with the rest obtained from reference TRBV30 and TRBJ2-5, is as follows: SQTIHQWPATLVQPVGSPLSLECTVEGTSNPNLYWYRQAAGRGLQLLFYSVGIGQISSEVPQNLSASRPQDRQFILSSKKLLLSDSGFYLCAWSEGLAEIQETQYFGPGTRLLVL.

A note on this clone: The same CDR3 arises from other DNA sequences in this sample as well. V gene TRBV19 combines with J gene TRBJ1-5; D not resolved. Deletions cut 2 bases from V and 4 bases from J, with 3 bases between. Germline CDR1 is LNHDA and CDR2 is SQIVND (reference sequence). The CDR3 extends over 12 amino acids. The CDR3 DNA is TGTGCCAGTAGTATAACAAATCAGCCCCAGCATTTT. Translating it yields CASSITNQPQHF. The full variable domain, with the rest looked up from reference TRBV19 and TRBJ1-5, is DGGITQSPKYLFRKEGQNVTLSCEQNLNHDAMYWYRQDPGQGLRLIYYSQIVNDFQKGDIAEGYSVSREKKESFPLTVTSAQKNPTAFYLCASSITNQPQHFGDGTRLSIL.

The chain has TRBV2 and TRBJ2-7; 11 nucleotides align to TRBD2. Germline V gives CDR1 SNHLY, CDR2 FYNNEI. V lost 7 bases and J lost 6; bases outside the gene matches: 14. The CDR3 is made up of 16 amino acids. CDR3 residues: CASTKTSGNLPLEQYF. The DNA for the CDR3 is TGTGCCAGCACGAAGACTAGCGGGAATCTACCCCTCGAGCAGTACTTC.

The J gene is TRBJ2-1, the V gene TRBV2; no reliable D call. V was trimmed by 4 bases and J by 4 bases, leaving 8 bases between them. Germline loops: CDR1 SNHLY, CDR2 FYNNEI. The CDR3 is made up of 13 amino acids. The CDR3, as DNA: TGTGCCAGCAGTGCGTCACTATACAATGAGCAGTTCTTC. It specifies CASSASLYNEQFF. The complete variable domain, with remaining parts taken from reference TRBV2 and TRBJ2-1, reads EPEVTQTPSHQVTQMGQEVILRCVPISNHLYFYWYRQILGQKVEFLVSFYNNEISEKSEIFDDQFSVERPDGSNFTLKIRSTKLEDSAMYFCASSASLYNEQFFGPGTRLTVL.

The V and J genes are TRBV28 and TRBJ2-1; 7 bases align to TRBD2. The V segment lost 2 bases and the J segment 5 bases; nucleotides outside the gene matches: 6. Germline-derived CDR1 and CDR2 are MDHEN and SYDVKM. The CDR3 covers 15 residues. CDR3 sequence: CASSLAGVKNNEQFF. The CDR3 region has the DNA TGTGCCAGCAGTTTAGCGGGGGTGAAGAACAATGAGCAGTTCTTC.

V usage is TRBV28 and J usage is TRBJ2-4; 9 nucleotides match TRBD2. The V and J ends lost 3 bases and 7 bases, in that order; junction bases with no gene match: 4. There are 14 residues in the CDR3. Germline CDR1 reads MDHEN; CDR2 reads SYDVKM. The CDR3 sequence: CASSFIAGDNIQYF. As DNA, the CDR3 is TGTGCCAGCAGTTTCATAGCGGGGGATAACATTCAGTACTTC.

The chain couples TRBV10-3 to TRBJ2-5, with D hard to call. The CDR3 covers 13 residues. The V end lost 7 bases, the J end lost 3 bases, and 12 bases lay between the germline ends. Germline V gives CDR1 ENHRY, CDR2 SYGVKD. CDR3 nucleotides: TGTGCCATCAAACCAGGCAGAGAAGAGACCCAGTACTTC. This translates into CAIKPGREETQYF.

This clone has only one observation. This sequence joins TRBV7-9 and TRBJ2-1; 7 nucleotides agree with TRBD2. Germline CDR1 SEHNR, CDR2 FQNEAQ (reference sequence). V gave up 3 bases and J gave up 10 bases; unmatched junction bases: 6. The CDR3 has 13 amino acids. This CDR3 is CASSLGFSGEQFF. CDR3 sequence (DNA): TGTGCCAGCAGCTTGGGGTTTAGCGGGGAGCAGTTCTTC.

The rearrangement links TRBV2 to TRBJ2-7; 8 bases align to TRBD2. The trim removed 5 bases at V and 0 bases at J, leaving 12 bases unmatched. Looked up from germline, CDR1 is SNHLY and CDR2 is FYNNEI. The length of the CDR3 is 17 residues. The CDR3 is CASSRGASGWSSYEQYF. As DNA, the CDR3 is TGTGCCAGCAGTAGGGGAGCTAGCGGGTGGAGCTCCTACGAGCAGTACTTC.

The CDR3 reads CAGFPQGGYTF. For the CDR3, the DNA is TGTGCCGGATTTCCCCAAGGTGGCTACACCTTC. V and J are TRBV21-1 and TRBJ1-2. TRBV21-1 constitutes a pseudogene. The CDR3 is 11 amino acids.

The chain couples TRBV29-1 to TRBJ1-2; 7 positions match TRBD1. This CDR3 contains 12 residues. Trimming cost V 7 bases and J 7 bases; bases outside gene matches: 9. Germline V gene sequence: CDR1 SQVTM, CDR2 ANQGSEA. Written as DNA, the CDR3 is TGCAGCGCCGGAACAGGGGAGACTGGCTACACCTTC. This translates into CSAGTGETGYTF.

The chain is built from TRBV7-9 and TRBJ1-2; D is unresolved. CDR3 length: 13 residues. Deletions cut 1 base from V and 8 bases from J, with 11 bases between. Per germline, CDR1 SEHNR and CDR2 FQNEAQ (reference sequence). The CDR3, as DNA: TGTGCCAGCAGCTTAGGCGAGGGCGCCGGCTACACCTTC. It yields the protein CASSLGEGAGYTF. The complete variable domain, with remaining parts taken from reference TRBV7-9 and TRBJ1-2, reads DTGVSQNPRHKITKRGQNVTFRCDPISEHNRLYWYRQTLGQGPEFLTYFQNEAQLEKSRLLSDRFSAERPKGSFSTLEIQRTEQGDSAMYLCASSLGEGAGYTFGSGTRLTVV.